These 4 T cell receptor beta chains came from one sample sequenced in a study of blood T cell repertoires in COVID-19. Sequencing was performed with immunoSEQ multiplex PCR; in TCRdb, only in-frame clones are kept and a portion is missing. Here the sample spans approximately 45,000 clones, just over 90% being singletons. The sequenced sample was peripheral blood. These receptors were taken from a man between 65 and 85 years old with acute or convalescent COVID-19.

This clone has just one count. The gene calls are TRBV5-1 and TRBJ1-3; D remains unclear. V lost 7 bases, J lost 2 bases, and 13 bases lay in between. The CDR3 contains 14 residues. Germline values: CDR1 SGHRS, CDR2 YFSETQ. CDR3 in DNA: TGCGCCAGCTCACCGGAGGGAACTGGAAACACCATATATTTT. Its translation is CASSPEGTGNTIYF.

The chain recombines TRBV12-3 or TRBV12-4 with TRBJ2-7, with D unresolved. The CDR3 contains 13 residues. V was shortened by 2 bases and J by 2 bases, with 7 bases between the two germline ends. For the CDR3, the DNA is TGTGCCAGCAGTTTATACACCCCCTACGAGCAGTACTTC. Its protein is CASSLYTPYEQYF.

This clone was seen a single time. The chain combines TRBV2 with TRBJ1-4; 7 positions agree with TRBD1. The CDR3 is made up of 16 amino acids. Per the germline V gene, CDR1 is SNHLY and CDR2 is FYNNEI. J was trimmed by 8 bases and V by 5 bases; bases with no gene match: 14. The CDR3 DNA reads as TGTGCCAGCAGTTCCGGGACAGCCTCTTTGGGAGAAAAACTGTTTTTT. Translating gives CASSSGTASLGEKLFF.

The chain is built from TRBV7-2 and TRBJ2-7; D call uncertain. Trimming shortened V by 1 base and J by 0 bases, and 10 bases separated the two germline ends. The germline V gene encodes CDR1 SGHTA and CDR2 FQGNSA. CDR3 size: 15 residues. The CDR3 is CASSLGLESSYEQYF. DNA of the CDR3: TGTGCCAGCAGCTTAGGACTTGAGAGCTCCTACGAGCAGTACTTC.